Presented here are 25 T cell receptor beta chains from one specimen sequenced in a study of CD8 T cells in ankylosing spondylitis. One entry per CDR3 protein, called by TCRdb with MiXCR from the 5' RACE reads. The sample has roughly 60,000 distinct CDR3 sequences, approximately 5.7% seen once. Sequencing used synovial fluid, either unsorted or a sorted T cell fraction (not recorded which). All receptors derive from a male donor with ankylosing spondylitis.

Only a few counts were recorded for this clonotype. The genes are TRBV9 and TRBJ2-3; 11 positions match TRBD2. The V segment lost 4 bases and the J segment 4 bases; nucleotides outside the gene matches: 5. In germline, CDR1 is SGDLS, CDR2 YYNGEE. CDR3 length: 15 amino acids. Here the CDR3 reads CASSLTSGEADTQYF. The CDR3 DNA follows: TGTGCCAGCAGCCTGACTAGCGGGGAGGCAGATACGCAGTATTTT.

This clonotype occurred many times. This chain joins TRBV20-1 and TRBJ2-1; D unresolved. The CDR3 sequence is 13 residues long. The V end was cut by 0 bases, the J end by 4 bases, with 7 bases between. The germline CDR1 and CDR2 sequences are DFQATT and SNEGSKA (reference sequence). Here the CDR3 DNA reads TGCAGTGCTAGAGAGAATCTATACAATGAGCAGTTCTTC. It translates to CSARENLYNEQFF.

This clonotype showed up many times. V usage is TRBV12-3 or TRBV12-4 and J usage is TRBJ2-1; D is uncertain. Trimming took off 7 bases at V and 7 bases at J, with 14 bases between the two ends. The length of the CDR3 is 13 residues. The CDR3 loop is CASKGPFGNEQFF. The CDR3 nucleotides read TGTGCCAGCAAGGGTCCGTTCGGGAATGAGCAGTTCTTC.

Many counts were recorded for this clonotype. The CDR3 region has the DNA TGTGCCAGCAGTTCAATAGCGCCGCGCTCCTACAATGAGCAGTTCTTC. Its translation is CASSSIAPRSYNEQFF. The gene calls are TRBV28 and TRBJ2-1; perhaps TRBD2 as D (5 bases). V was shortened by 4 bases and J by 0 bases, with 13 bases between the two germline ends. This CDR3 is 16 amino acids long. CDR1 is MDHEN and CDR2 is SYDVKM in the germline V gene.

The chain links TRBV11-3 to TRBJ1-1; 7 nucleotides match TRBD1. The CDR3 contains 15 residues. CDR1 SGHNT and CDR2 YENEEA come from the germline V gene. Germline trimming cut 7 bases from V and 2 bases from J; bases unmatched to any gene: 10. The CDR3 coding sequence is TGTGCCAGCACTTATACCGGGACAGCAAACACTGAAGCTTTCTTT. As protein: CASTYTGTANTEAFF.

Ten or more counts support this clonotype. The V and J genes are TRBV5-1 and TRBJ2-1, with D unresolved. The CDR3 spans 15 residues. The V end was cut by 4 bases, the J end by 5 bases, with 16 bases between. The V gene's germline CDR1 is SGHRS and CDR2 YFSETQ. The CDR3 DNA sequence: TGCGCCAGCAGCCTCTTCTCCGGATTTGACAATGAGCAGTTCTTC. Translating gives CASSLFSGFDNEQFF. Drawing the rest from reference TRBV5-1 and TRBJ2-1, the complete variable domain is KAGVTQTPRYLIKTRGQQVTLSCSPISGHRSVSWYQQTPGQGLQFLFEYFSETQRNKGNFPGRFSGRQFSNSRSEMNVSTLELGDSALYLCASSLFSGFDNEQFFGPGTRLTVL.

This clonotype showed up just a few times. The V and J genes are TRBV29-1 and TRBJ2-2, with a weak D call TRBD2 (6 bases). CDR1 is SQVTM, CDR2 ANQGSEA, per germline. Trimming pared 0 bases from V and 6 bases from J, leaving 14 bases between. The CDR3 has 15 amino acids. The CDR3 DNA is TGCAGCGTTGAAGAGGGGGACTTTTCGGCCGGGGAGCTGTTTTTT. This gives the protein CSVEEGDFSAGELFF.

This clonotype was observed many times. The chain combines TRBV20-1 with TRBJ1-6; no clear D. Germline V CDR1 and CDR2: DFQATT, SNEGSKA (reference sequence). V lost 3 bases to trimming and J lost 0 bases, with 9 bases between them. This CDR3 has 15 amino acids. The CDR3 nucleotides are TGCAGTGCTAGCCCCCGGAGCTCCTATAATTCACCCCTCCACTTT. Its translation: CSASPRSSYNSPLHF.

By proportion, this clonotype is medium-sized. The V call is TRBV10-3, the J call TRBJ2-1; the match to TRBD2 covers 10 bases. The CDR3 covers 16 residues. Germline values: CDR1 ENHRY, CDR2 SYGVKD. V trimming: 0 bases; J trimming: 6 bases; junction bases outside the gene matches: 5. The CDR3, as DNA: TGTGCCATCAGTGAGTCTCAACTAGCGGGGTTCAATGAGCAGTTCTTC. This translates into CAISESQLAGFNEQFF.

This clonotype has a count of ten or more. V is TRBV5-1 and J is TRBJ2-1, with D possibly TRBD2 on 5 matching bases. The CDR3 has 16 residues. V lost 2 bases and J 0 bases, leaving 12 bases between the germline ends. Germline assignment: CDR1 SGHRS and CDR2 YFSETQ. The CDR3 nucleotides are TGCGCCAGCAGCTTACGAGTAGCGAGCTCCTACAATGAGCAGTTCTTC. Encoded protein: CASSLRVASSYNEQFF.

This clonotype was detected a few times. This chain connects TRBV15 to TRBJ2-7; D possibly corresponds to TRBD2 (6 bases). The germline V gene has CDR1 LNHNV and CDR2 YYDKDF (reference sequence). The CDR3 runs to 14 residues. V lost 1 base and J 5 bases, leaving 12 bases between the germline ends. The CDR3 sequence: CATSRGRGFHEQYF. In DNA form, the CDR3 reads TGTGCCACCAGCAGAGGTCGGGGGTTCCACGAGCAGTACTTC.

This clonotype was seen only a few times. The V and J genes are TRBV10-3 and TRBJ2-7, with TRBD1 matching over 7 bases. The CDR3 is 14 amino acids. The germline V gene has CDR1 ENHRY and CDR2 SYGVKD. Trimming took 6 bases from V and 7 from J; bases not matched to a gene: 12. The CDR3 reads CAISRDSRAGEQYF. The CDR3, as DNA: TGTGCCATCAGCCGGGACAGTCGGGCGGGTGAGCAGTACTTC.

Ten or more counts support this clonotype. The chain carries TRBV10-3 and TRBJ1-3; D is uncertain. CDR3 size: 14 residues. Looked up from germline, CDR1 is ENHRY and CDR2 is SYGVKD. V was cut by 6 bases and J by 4 bases, with 13 bases left in between. CDR3 sequence (DNA): TGTGCCATCAGCCGTGACTACCAGGGAAACACCATATATTTT. It encodes CAISRDYQGNTIYF.

This clonotype occurred a few times. J is TRBJ1-4 and V is TRBV28; a weak D match, TRBD1 (6 bases). Per the germline V gene, CDR1 is MDHEN and CDR2 is SYDVKM. The CDR3 is 14 residues long. The V end lost 6 bases, the J end lost 3 bases, and 11 bases lay between the germline ends. CDR3: CASRSGDANEKLFF. The DNA for the CDR3 is TGTGCCAGCAGATCAGGGGACGCTAATGAAAAACTGTTTTTT.

This clonotype was counted a few times. CDR3 in amino acids: CASKAFLSRDRDYEQYF. CDR3 DNA sequence: TGTGCCAGCAAGGCCTTTCTCTCCCGGGACAGGGATTACGAGCAGTACTTC. This sequence joins TRBV11-2 and TRBJ2-7, with 9 nucleotides matching TRBD1. Germline CDR1 reads SGHAT; CDR2 reads FQNNGV. The CDR3 is 17 amino acids. With 7 bases clipped from V and 4 bases from J, the junction kept 17 bases outside the gene matches.

The rearrangement links TRBV18 to TRBJ2-2; TRBD1 matches 7 bases. The CDR3 extends over 14 amino acids. In germline, CDR1 is KGHSH, CDR2 LQKENI. V shed 5 bases and J 1 base; nucleotides not matched to a gene: 1. In nucleotides, the CDR3 is TGTGCCAGCTCATGGACAGGGAACACCGGGGAGCTGTTTTTT. Residues: CASSWTGNTGELFF.

The chain employs TRBV7-3 and TRBJ2-3; 7 nucleotides line up with TRBD2. J was trimmed by 9 bases and V by 5 bases; bases with no gene match: 29. The CDR3 length is 20 residues. Germline-derived CDR1 and CDR2 are SGHTA and FQGTGA. The chain's CDR3 is CASSAPPLVGFSGAAETQYF. As DNA, the CDR3 is TGTGCCAGCAGCGCCCCACCTCTGGTGGGATTCAGCGGGGCCGCCGAGACGCAGTATTTT.

This clonotype showed up just a few times. The chain uses TRBV11-3 and TRBJ1-1; 7 nucleotides line up with TRBD1. V lost 11 bases, J lost 0 bases, and 15 bases stayed unmatched. Germline V gives CDR1 SGHNT, CDR2 YENEEA. The CDR3 is 16 amino acids. This CDR3 reads CASNLYRGPMNTEAFF. The CDR3 DNA sequence: TGTGCCTCCAACCTCTACAGGGGACCCATGAACACTGAAGCTTTCTTT.

This clonotype was detected ten times or more. The chain joins TRBV3-1 to TRBJ2-3; 11 bases fit TRBD2. CDR3 length: 17 residues. J gave up 5 bases and V 2 bases, and 9 bases lay outside the gene matches. The germline V gene encodes CDR1 LGHDT and CDR2 YNNKEL (reference sequence). The CDR3 sequence: CASSQFRASGRKDTQYF. CDR3 nucleotide sequence: TGTGCCAGCAGCCAATTCAGGGCTAGCGGGAGGAAAGATACGCAGTATTTT.

Many counts were recorded for this clonotype. The chain uses TRBV7-2 and TRBJ2-4; D is unclear. V gave up 4 bases and J gave up 2 bases, with 15 bases separating them. The CDR3 is 16 amino acids. The V gene's germline CDR1 is SGHTA and CDR2 FQGNSA. CDR3: CASSSSETATKNIQYF. CDR3 nucleotide sequence: TGTGCCAGCAGCTCCAGCGAGACGGCGACCAAAAACATTCAGTACTTC.

There are a few counts of this clonotype. The rearrangement uses TRBV27 and TRBJ2-2; unclear D gene. The length of the CDR3 is 17 residues. Germline CDR1 MNHEY, CDR2 SMNVEV (reference sequence). V lost 7 bases and J lost 7, with 25 bases in between. The CDR3 loop reads CASTTSFEVPSVGELFF. The CDR3 region has the DNA TGTGCCAGCACCACGTCGTTTGAAGTCCCTTCGGTCGGGGAGCTGTTTTTT.

As for this clonotype: A much larger clone lies one base from this, so it may be a read error. The CDR3, as DNA: TGTACCAGCAGCAGAGGCGGGGGGCCTGGAAACACCATATATTTT. Protein: CTSSRGGGPGNTIYF. The chain uses TRBV28 and TRBJ1-3, with TRBD1 as a possible D gene (6 bases). The length of the CDR3 is 15 residues. The germline gives CDR1 MDHEN, CDR2 SYDVKM. Full variable domain (rest looked up from reference TRBV28 and TRBJ1-3): DVKVTQSSRYLVKRTGEKVFLECVQDMDHENMFWYRQDPGLGLRLIYFSYDVKMKEKGDIPEGYSVSREKKERFSLILESASTNQTSMYLCTSSRGGGPGNTIYFGEGSWLTVV.

On this clonotype itself: A junction boundary mismatches the germline segment, possibly from a read error. The chain joins TRBV5-1 to TRBJ2-5, with TRBD2 identical over 7 bases. The germline V gene encodes CDR1 SGHRS and CDR2 YFSETQ. This CDR3 is 16 amino acids long. For the CDR3, the DNA is TGCGCCAGCGGCTTGGTAGTAGCGGGCTACCAAGAGACCCAGTACTTC. Translating it yields CASGLVVAGYQETQYF.

This clonotype has a handful of counts. The rearrangement uses TRBV15 and TRBJ1-1, with 7 bases matching TRBD1. Trimming cost V 0 bases and J 4 bases; bases outside gene matches: 2. The CDR3 is made up of 14 amino acids. Germline CDR1 reads LNHNV; CDR2 reads YYDKDF (reference sequence). The CDR3 region has the DNA TGTGCCACCAGCAGAGACAGGGGGGGCACTGAAGCTTTCTTT. Translated: CATSRDRGGTEAFF.

This clonotype was recorded once. Possible read error: a much larger clone is one base away. V usage is TRBV21-1 and J usage is TRBJ2-7. TRBV21-1 is a pseudogene locus. CDR3 length: 17 amino acids. The CDR3 DNA follows: TGTGCCAGCAGCCCGACAACACTGCCGCGGGAGGCCTACGAGCAGTACTTC. The encoded protein is CASSPTTLPREAYEQYF.